This TCR beta chain was recorded in a study of OX40 agonist ivuxolimab in advanced cancers. The CDR3 loop spans 16 amino acids. V was shortened by 2 bases and J by 3 bases, with 13 bases between the two germline ends. CDR1 and CDR2 from the germline V gene are MNHEY and SMNVEV (reference sequence). The repertoire was sequenced with immunoSEQ multiplex PCR; TCRdb's copy has only in-frame clones and lacks some. The sample holds about 58,000 clones; less than 85% are singletons and the top ten take approximately 3.1%. The specimen was CD4+ or CD8+ T cells sorted from blood, collected in a trial of the OX40 agonist ivuxolimab. This receptor was obtained from an adult with an advanced solid tumor such as melanoma, head and neck, liver or kidney cancer. The chain uses TRBV27 and TRBJ2-2, with D tentatively TRBD1 (6 bases). The DNA for the CDR3 is TGTGCCAGCAGTTTAGAGAGGGGGACCTACACCGGGGAGCTGTTTTTT. Residues: CASSLERGTYTGELFF.